The 28 T cell receptor beta chains presented below share a single source sample, sequenced in a study of T cells in Graves' hyperthyroidism and ophthalmopathy. TCR beta CDR3 regions were amplified from RNA. The study used the HTBI primer set for a first-round RT-PCR of the TCR CDR3. Via MiXCR, TCRdb re-called the multiplex PCR reads, giving one row per CDR3 protein. The sample includes fewer than 450,000 distinct CDR3 sequences, roughly 15% of them seen just once. The sample was blood. Receptors were obtained from a woman aged 55-75 years with Graves' ophthalmopathy.

Only one count was recorded for this clonotype. J is TRBJ1-6 and V is TRBV6-5; TRBD1 matches 7 bases. V dropped 4 bases and J dropped 10; count of bases not matched to a gene: 10. CDR3 length: 15 amino acids. The germline V gene has CDR1 MNHEY and CDR2 SVGAGI. The CDR3 loop reads CASSSPDRDGSPLHF. As DNA, the CDR3 is TGTGCCAGCAGTTCCCCCGACAGGGATGGCTCACCCCTCCACTTT.

This clonotype has a count of ten or more. The chain joins TRBV12-3 or TRBV12-4 to TRBJ2-7, with a possible D match to TRBD1 (6 bases). Trimming shortened V by 6 bases and J by 0 bases, and 18 bases separated the two germline ends. The length of the CDR3 is 16 residues. As DNA, the CDR3 is TGTGCCAGCAGCACCCTCGACAGGCAGCACTCCTACGAGCAGTACTTC. It yields the protein CASSTLDRQHSYEQYF.

This clonotype occurred a few times. CDR3: CASSYGTSYNQPQHF. Written as DNA, the CDR3 is TGTGCCAGTAGTTACGGGACATCTTACAATCAGCCCCAGCATTTT. This chain joins TRBV19 and TRBJ1-5; maybe TRBD1 (6 bases). Germline assignment: CDR1 LNHDA and CDR2 SQIVND (reference sequence). V was shortened by 5 bases and J by 3 bases, with 14 bases between the two germline ends. This CDR3 has 15 residues.

This clonotype was detected ten times or more. The chain links TRBV30 to TRBJ1-5; D uncertain. In germline, CDR1 is GTSNPN, CDR2 SVGIG (reference sequence). This CDR3 comprises 13 residues. Trimming pared 4 bases from V and 4 bases from J, leaving 11 bases between. CDR3 residues: CAWNLGGNQPQHF. CDR3 in DNA: TGTGCCTGGAATCTAGGAGGAAATCAGCCCCAGCATTTT.

This clonotype was seen ten or more times. The rearrangement uses TRBV12-3 or TRBV12-4 and TRBJ2-2; no clear D. V was pared by 4 bases and J by 5 bases, with 5 bases between. The CDR3 is made up of 12 amino acids. This chain's CDR3 is CASSSMTGELFF. In DNA form, the CDR3 reads TGTGCCAGCAGTTCAATGACCGGGGAGCTGTTTTTT.

This clonotype was counted between two and nine times. This chain connects TRBV27 to TRBJ2-2, with D possibly TRBD2 on 5 matching bases. The CDR3 extends over 17 amino acids. The ends were cut back, 2 bases at V and 1 base at J, with 14 bases in the middle. Germline CDR1 and CDR2: MNHEY and SMNVEV (reference sequence). In DNA, the CDR3 is TGTGCCAGCAGTTTACGGGGTCTTTCCCTGAACACCGGGGAGCTGTTTTTT. Translating gives CASSLRGLSLNTGELFF.

This clonotype was found many times. The rearrangement uses TRBV28 and TRBJ1-1; D unclear. CDR3 length equals 11 residues. V lost 8 bases to trimming and J lost 2 bases, with 6 bases between them. The germline gives CDR1 MDHEN, CDR2 SYDVKM. CDR3 in amino acids: CASQQNTEAFF. CDR3 nucleotide sequence: TGTGCCAGCCAACAAAACACTGAAGCTTTCTTT.

This clonotype has only a few counts. J is TRBJ2-3 and V is TRBV29-1; D is undetermined. Germline CDR1 and CDR2: SQVTM and ANQGSEA. Between the trimmed V and J ends, which lost 2 bases and 4 bases, there was a span of 7 bases. CDR3 length: 12 amino acids. The CDR3 coding sequence is TGCAGCGTTGAATCGTGGGCAGATACGCAGTATTTT. It yields the protein CSVESWADTQYF.

V gene TRBV6-5 combines with J gene TRBJ2-5; D might be TRBD2 (7 bases). The CDR3 is made up of 14 amino acids. From germline, CDR1 is MNHEY and CDR2 SVGAGI. The ends were cut back, 2 bases at V and 6 bases at J, with 13 bases in the middle. DNA for the CDR3: TGTGCCAGCAGTTACGGGGGGGGCGTCAAGACCCAGTACTTC. It is translated as CASSYGGGVKTQYF.

This clonotype was detected many times. The chain carries TRBV28 and TRBJ2-3; possible D gene TRBD1, 5 bases. CDR1 MDHEN and CDR2 SYDVKM come from the germline V gene. This CDR3 comprises 15 residues. The V end lost 4 bases, the J end lost 4 bases, and 15 bases lay between the germline ends. CDR3 coding DNA: TGTGCCAGCAGTTCCGTTAGGGGTAGAGCAGATACGCAGTATTTT. Encoded protein: CASSSVRGRADTQYF. The whole variable domain, filled in from reference TRBV28 and TRBJ2-3, reads DVKVTQSSRYLVKRTGEKVFLECVQDMDHENMFWYRQDPGLGLRLIYFSYDVKMKEKGDIPEGYSVSREKKERFSLILESASTNQTSMYLCASSSVRGRADTQYFGPGTRLTVL.

This clonotype has at least ten counts. V gene TRBV27 combines with J gene TRBJ2-5; D is uncertain. This CDR3 is built from 9 residues. V was trimmed by 9 bases and J by 5 bases, leaving 4 bases between them. Germline CDR1 reads MNHEY; CDR2 reads SMNVEV (reference sequence). This CDR3 reads CARGETQYF. The DNA for the CDR3 is TGTGCCAGAGGGGAGACCCAGTACTTC.

The chain combines TRBV2 with TRBJ1-1; D is ambiguous. CDR3 length equals 11 residues. V dropped 7 bases and J dropped 13 bases, with 16 bases sitting between them. Germline V gene lookup returns CDR1 SNHLY and CDR2 FYNNEI. The CDR3 loop is CASTDRGKVFF. In DNA form, the CDR3 reads TGTGCCAGCACGGACCGAGGTAAGGTTTTCTTT.

This clonotype turned up a few times. This CDR3 reads CASSPPSGQQETQYF. As DNA, the CDR3 is TGTGCCAGCTCACCACCTTCAGGACAGCAAGAGACCCAGTACTTC. The chain links TRBV18 to TRBJ2-5, with D perhaps matching TRBD1 (6 bases). There are 15 residues in the CDR3. V gave up 0 bases and J gave up 2 bases, with 10 bases separating them. The germline gives CDR1 KGHSH, CDR2 LQKENI.

This chain connects TRBV15 to TRBJ2-7, with a tentative D call TRBD2 (6 bases). This CDR3 has 15 residues. Germline values: CDR1 LNHNV, CDR2 YYDKDF (reference sequence). Deletions cut 1 base from V and 6 bases from J, with 16 bases between. The CDR3 nucleotides are TGTGCCACCAGCAGAGGGGGGACGGAGGGTGGCGAGCAGTACTTC. Translated, it gives CATSRGGTEGGEQYF.

This clonotype showed up many times. The rearrangement links TRBV20-1 to TRBJ2-3, with 9 nucleotides matching TRBD2. The CDR3 has 15 residues. Germline values: CDR1 DFQATT, CDR2 SNEGSKA (reference sequence). Trimming took 3 bases from V and 3 from J; bases not matched to a gene: 7. The CDR3 DNA follows: TGCAGTGCTAGGACGCTAGCGGGAACGACAGATACGCAGTATTTT. Translation: CSARTLAGTTDTQYF.

This rearrangement joins TRBV19 to TRBJ2-3; 7 positions agree with TRBD1. Trimming took 3 bases from V and 7 from J; bases not matched to a gene: 7. Germline V gene lookup returns CDR1 LNHDA and CDR2 SQIVND (reference sequence). This CDR3 has 14 amino acids. CDR3 DNA sequence: TGTGCCAGTAGTATCTACAGGGGCCTGCATACGCAGTATTTT. Its translation is CASSIYRGLHTQYF.

This clonotype showed up many times. This chain links TRBV28 with TRBJ2-1; D unclear. The CDR3 runs to 12 residues. Trimming shortened V by 6 bases and J by 11 bases, and 14 bases separated the two germline ends. The germline CDR1 and CDR2 sequences are MDHEN and SYDVKM. CDR3 sequence reads: CASSWASSQQFF. DNA of the CDR3: TGTGCCAGCAGCTGGGCCTCGTCTCAGCAGTTCTTC.

This clonotype was seen a handful of times. The V and J genes are TRBV30 and TRBJ2-5; possible D gene TRBD2, 8 bases. Trimming removed 5 bases from V and 10 bases from J, with 20 bases in between. Germline V CDR1 and CDR2: GTSNPN, SVGIG (reference sequence). The CDR3 loop spans 13 amino acids. CDR3: CAWAGGQRGVQYF. CDR3 nucleotides: TGTGCCTGGGCGGGGGGACAGAGGGGGGTCCAGTACTTC.

This clonotype was detected ten times or more. The chain couples TRBV12-3 or TRBV12-4 to TRBJ2-7; perhaps TRBD2 as D (6 bases). CDR3 size: 17 residues. Trimming removed 6 bases at V and 5 bases at J, with 26 bases between. Here the CDR3 reads CASRPGRLVAPGDEQYF. CDR3 bases: TGTGCCAGCAGACCGGGACGGTTGGTAGCGCCGGGGGACGAGCAGTACTTC.

On this clonotype: A much more abundant neighbour one base away suggests this may be a read error. The chain's CDR3 is CASSLERDQPQHF. The CDR3 coding sequence is TGCGCCAGCAGCTTGGAGAGGGATCAGCCCCAGCATTTT. This rearrangement joins TRBV5-1 to TRBJ1-5; D not certain. The CDR3 is 13 residues long. V lost 0 bases, J lost 5 bases, and 6 bases lay in between. Per the germline V gene, CDR1 is SGHRS and CDR2 is YFSETQ.

This clonotype was observed at least ten times. The chain is built from TRBV11-2 and TRBJ2-7; D remains unclear. This CDR3 spans 13 amino acids. CDR1 and CDR2 from the germline V gene are SGHAT and FQNNGV. V was cut by 5 bases and J by 6 bases, with 14 bases left in between. CDR3 nucleotide sequence: TGTGCCAGCAGCCCCCTCTCCCCCCTCGAGCAGTACTTC. Its protein is CASSPLSPLEQYF.

This clonotype was recorded many times. The rearrangement joins TRBV28 to TRBJ2-7; D is possibly TRBD2 (5 bases). With 6 bases removed from V and 5 bases from J, the gap between germline ends came to 20 bases. Germline V gives CDR1 MDHEN, CDR2 SYDVKM. The CDR3 length is 15 residues. The DNA of the CDR3 is TGTGCCAGCAGCCCCTCTCTCCCAGGTAGCGACGAGCAGTACTTC. As protein: CASSPSLPGSDEQYF.

This clonotype was counted many times. The CDR3 DNA is TGTGCCAGCAGTGAAGCGCTTCGAGGGAGTGGGACCCAGTACTTC. Its protein product is CASSEALRGSGTQYF. The rearrangement links TRBV6-1 to TRBJ2-5; maybe TRBD2 (5 bases). Germline CDR1 reads MNHNS; CDR2 reads SASEGT. V was shortened by 0 bases and J by 7 bases, with 15 bases between the two germline ends. The CDR3 has 15 amino acids.

This clonotype was observed many times. The chain links TRBV24-1 to TRBJ2-1; 7 nucleotides agree with TRBD1. The trim removed 4 bases at V and 5 bases at J, leaving 10 bases unmatched. The CDR3 consists of 16 residues. From germline, CDR1 is KGHDR and CDR2 SFDVKD. The CDR3 DNA is TGTGCCACCAGTGACCCGGTATCAGGGGGTCACAATGAGCAGTTCTTC. It codes for CATSDPVSGGHNEQFF.

The chain recombines TRBV7-2 with TRBJ1-6; a possible D gene is TRBD1 (6 bases). CDR1 SGHTA and CDR2 FQGNSA come from the germline V gene. The CDR3 spans 13 residues. V was cut by 1 base and J by 8 bases, with 6 bases left in between. This CDR3 is CASSLEGDSPLHF. CDR3 in DNA: TGTGCCAGCAGCTTAGAGGGGGATTCACCCCTCCACTTT.

The genes are TRBV10-3 and TRBJ2-1, with 10 bases identical to TRBD2. The V segment lost 3 bases and the J segment 0 bases; nucleotides outside the gene matches: 11. In germline, CDR1 is ENHRY, CDR2 SYGVKD. The length of the CDR3 is 19 residues. In nucleotides, the CDR3 is TGTGCCATCAGTGACCGACTTGCGGCTAGCGGGAGCTCCTACAATGAGCAGTTCTTC. It yields the protein CAISDRLAASGSSYNEQFF.

There are many counts of this clonotype. J is TRBJ2-1 and V is TRBV24-1; 9 nucleotides match TRBD1. J was trimmed by 9 bases and V by 4 bases; bases with no gene match: 12. Germline CDR1 KGHDR, CDR2 SFDVKD. CDR3 size: 16 residues. DNA of the CDR3: TGTGCCACCAGTGACCCAGGAGGGACAGGGATTGGTGAGCAGTTCTTC. This gives the protein CATSDPGGTGIGEQFF.

This clonotype was counted ten times or more. The V call is TRBV24-1, the J call TRBJ2-1, with D unresolved. Germline values: CDR1 KGHDR, CDR2 SFDVKD. V gave up 0 bases and J gave up 2 bases, with 10 bases separating them. CDR3 size: 16 residues. CDR3 sequence: CATSDLGPGTYNEQFF. The CDR3 DNA sequence: TGTGCCACCAGTGATTTGGGGCCAGGAACCTACAATGAGCAGTTCTTC.